Given below is one TCR beta chain in context. Its specificity is unknown. Sequencing used immunoSEQ multiplex PCR; TCRdb keeps in-frame clones, though not all of them. Of over 85,000 clones listed, about 95% are singletons. Separate from the roughly 670-subject first cohort, the roughly 130-subject validation cohort was the one that the donors belonged to. This entry belongs to a study of cytomegalovirus exposure and HLA in healthy donors. Broader study findings: Cytomegalovirus-associated TCR beta chains were listed, numbering some 150. Through in vitro validation, three CMV-associated chains were shown to be specific for CMV antigens.

The germline V gene has CDR1 LNHDA and CDR2 SQIVND (reference sequence). The V and J ends lost 5 bases and 5 bases, in that order; junction bases with no gene match: 7. This CDR3 is built from 15 residues. Sample: PBMCs. The V gene is TRBV19, the J gene TRBJ2-5; 11 bases agree with TRBD1. The TCR originated in a young woman in good health and CMV-seronegative. The CDR3 nucleotides read TGTGCCAGTAGTCCACTGGGACAGGGGGGCGAGACCCAGTACTTC. Its protein is CASSPLGQGGETQYF.